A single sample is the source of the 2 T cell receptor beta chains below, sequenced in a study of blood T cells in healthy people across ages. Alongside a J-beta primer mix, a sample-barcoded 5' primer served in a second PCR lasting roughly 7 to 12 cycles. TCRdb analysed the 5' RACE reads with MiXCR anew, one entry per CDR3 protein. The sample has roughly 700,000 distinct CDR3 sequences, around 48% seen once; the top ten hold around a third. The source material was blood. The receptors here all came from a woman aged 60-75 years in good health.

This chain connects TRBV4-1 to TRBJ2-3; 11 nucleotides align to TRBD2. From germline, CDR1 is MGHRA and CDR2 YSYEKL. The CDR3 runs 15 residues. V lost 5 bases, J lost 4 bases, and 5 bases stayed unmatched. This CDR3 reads CASSTGLAEADTQYF. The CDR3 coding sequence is TGCGCCAGCAGCACGGGACTAGCGGAAGCAGATACGCAGTATTTT.

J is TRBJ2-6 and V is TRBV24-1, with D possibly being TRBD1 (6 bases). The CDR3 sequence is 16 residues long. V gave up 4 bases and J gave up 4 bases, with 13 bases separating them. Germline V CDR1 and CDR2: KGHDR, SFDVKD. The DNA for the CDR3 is TGTGCCACCAGTGACCCACAGGGTGACGGGGCCAACGTCCTGACTTTC. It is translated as CATSDPQGDGANVLTF.